This TCR beta chain was sequenced during a study of T cell responses to AZD1222 COVID-19 vaccine (dated by TCRdb to about 2021). Background on the whole study: A total of just over 230 trial participants underwent TCR sequencing, of whom 207 received two doses of AZD1222 and around 26 received two doses of the MenACWY control vaccine. Trial participants were enrolled by age into 18-55, 56-69 and 70-plus year subgroups, with around 150, 28 and 57 TCR-sequenced participants respectively.

The CDR3 regions of human TCRbeta chains were analyzed by immunosequencing. The paper's data handling went like this. Repertoire TCRs were matched against a reference library of SARS-CoV-2-specific TCRs generated with the MIRA antigen-specificity platform. Breadth meant the fraction of unique TCRs that were SARS-CoV-2-associated, whereas depth meant the fraction of total T cells that were SARS-CoV-2-associated. Using the MIRA data, each spike-specific TCR was assigned both to the spike region to which the TCR was reactive and to a CD4 or CD8 class. Log10-transformed breadth and depth values were compared by one-way ANOVA with Sidak's multiple comparisons tests. TCRdb limited this immuneACCESS table to in-frame rearrangements with V and J called. A share of clones is missing; checked studies link under half to unresolved V genes, and the rest is unexplained. The DNA was the basis for D and trimming; V, J and clone size are from that table. Here the sample has about 140,000 clones; less than 95% occur a single time. The ten most abundant clones make up roughly 7.6% of the sample.

About this clone itself: Its antigen specificity is not known. Base qualities are not at hand, and no much larger clone is one base apart.

What this sample's time point label stands for: about 28 days (+/-7) after the second vaccine dose. The label giving this sample's treatment or condition can be read as: meningococcal conjugate vaccine given as trial control. The vaccinee samples were drawn from two UK trials, COV001 and COV002, one of which was a single-blind randomized controlled phase 2/3 trial testing AZD1222 (ChAdOx1 nCoV-19) in healthy adults. Trial participant PBMC samples were collected at day 0 and day 28 after the second dose for TCRbeta chain sequencing. Summary of the overall study and its limitations: After two AZD1222 doses, spike-specific TCR breadth and depth were significantly higher than at day 0 and than in MenACWY recipients. The 56-69-year group was small, and its depth increase did not reach significance, likely because of low power. The whole spike protein was spanned by vaccine-associated CD4 TCRs, and dominant responses were seen in regions 160-218 and 743-854. Most participants were white British and females outnumbered males, and the authors suggested that clonal diversity may have been underestimated. Conclusions about previously exposed vaccinees are limited, since just five or six AZD1222 recipients were seropositive for SARS-CoV-2 at baseline. No day 14 peak-response samples were available, so repertoires were characterized only after the peak T cell response. Nearly half of unique spike-specific TCRs reportedly recognized epitopes outside regions mutated in the B.1.351 and B.1.1.7 variants.

The CDR3 sequence holds 14 residues, the cysteine and phenylalanine included. Just the 42-base CDR3 DNA is kept, in frame starting at base 1. The germline V gene yields MNHEY for CDR1 and SVGAGI for CDR2. V drops 2 bases and J drops 7 bases, leaving 11 bases in between. The TCR sequence derives from an adult who received the MenACWY meningococcal vaccine as a control. Specimen: peripheral blood, collected 28 days after the second dose of the MenACWY control vaccine. Recombination joined TRBV6-5 with TRBJ1-4, with a weak D call of TRBD1 (5 bases match). The DNA sequence is as follows: TGTGCCAGCAGTTACGAGGGGTTGGGTGAAAAACTGTTTTTT. Translated, it reads CASSYEGLGEKLFF.